The clone carrying this T cell receptor (beta chain) was found many times. Researchers used genomic DNA as the template to profile TCR beta VDJ and CDR3. TCRdb re-analysed the reads in MiXCR, keeping a single row per CDR3 protein. This sample has about 62,000 distinct CDR3 sequences; around 50% occur once, and the top ten carry 2.5%. The data were obtained in a study of CD8+CD57+ T cells in acquired aplastic anemia. Whole-study context: Isolated CD4+ and CD8+ cells, once sorted, yielded DNA averaging about 3.4 ug.

Per germline, CDR1 KGHSH and CDR2 LQKENI. CDR3 length equals 14 residues. V lost 3 bases and J lost 3, with 12 bases in between. This chain links TRBV18 with TRBJ2-7, with D uncertain. The specimen sequenced was sorted CD4+, CD8+, or CD8+CD57+ T cells (not recorded which) from PBMCs. The sequence derives from a human donor in good health, serving as a control. The chain's CDR3 is CASSPLATVYEQYF. CDR3 in DNA: TGTGCCAGCTCACCCCTGGCCACAGTCTACGAGCAGTACTTC.